Each of the 17 T cell receptor beta chains below was sequenced from the same sample in a study of blood T cell repertoires in COVID-19. Some clones are missing from TCRdb's copy, which holds only in-frame ones; the method was immunoSEQ multiplex PCR. The sample lists 200,000 to 300,000 clones; around 88% were seen once. Sequencing was carried out using PBMCs or T cells enriched from blood (not recorded which). These receptor sequences come from a woman younger than 45 who had recovered from COVID-19.

The chain employs TRBV18 and TRBJ1-2; 9 bases agree with TRBD1. Germline V gene lookup returns CDR1 KGHSH and CDR2 LQKENI. V was pared by 2 bases and J by 7 bases, with 17 bases of the junction left unmatched. The CDR3 is 18 amino acids. This CDR3 reads CASSPRSGAGTGRGGYTF. The CDR3 DNA reads as TGTGCCAGCTCACCAAGATCCGGCGCCGGGACAGGGAGAGGTGGCTACACCTTC.

The chain uses TRBV19 and TRBJ1-5; TRBD1 might be the D (5 bases). The CDR3 contains 14 residues. Trimming shortened V by 11 bases and J by 2 bases, and 16 bases separated the two germline ends. Germline CDR1 and CDR2: LNHDA and SQIVND (reference sequence). CDR3 sequence reads: CASKPGGGNQPQHF. CDR3 nucleotide sequence: TGTGCCTCAAAGCCCGGGGGTGGCAATCAGCCCCAGCATTTT.

As DNA, the CDR3 is TGTGCCACCAGCGGTTATAGACAGGGTTTTGGTACAGATACGCAGTATTTT. Translated, it gives CATSGYRQGFGTDTQYF. The chain uses TRBV15 and TRBJ2-3, with TRBD1 matching 7 bases. Trimming removed 5 bases from V and 3 bases from J; junction bases left unmatched: 14. The CDR3 has 17 amino acids. CDR1 LNHNV and CDR2 YYDKDF come from the germline V gene (reference sequence).

The chain uses TRBV6-5 and TRBJ2-7; 9 bases line up with TRBD1. Germline assignment: CDR1 MNHEY and CDR2 SVGAGI. Germline trimming cut 6 bases from V and 6 bases from J; bases unmatched to any gene: 9. The CDR3 totals 14 residues. CDR3 bases: TGTGCCAGCAGCCTGGGACAGGGTTTGGTCGAGCAGTACTTC. Protein: CASSLGQGLVEQYF.

This chain uses TRBV4-1 with TRBJ2-7, with 9 bases identical to TRBD1. V shed 3 bases, J shed 3 bases, and the junction held 12 bases outside the gene matches. This CDR3 region has 17 residues. Germline V gene data show CDR1 as MGHRA and CDR2 as YSYEKL. This chain's CDR3 is CASSQGRPGQGNYEQYF. Here the CDR3 DNA reads TGCGCCAGCAGCCAGGGCCGTCCAGGACAGGGGAACTACGAGCAGTACTTC.

The gene calls are TRBV5-6 and TRBJ2-7; D is possibly TRBD1 (7 bases). The V end lost 2 bases, the J end lost 9 bases, and 12 bases lay between the germline ends. CDR1 is SGHDT and CDR2 is YYEEEE in the germline V gene. This CDR3 region has 12 residues. This chain's CDR3 is CASSFSGGGQYF. CDR3 in DNA: TGTGCCAGCAGCTTTTCAGGGGGAGGGCAGTACTTC.

V is TRBV4-1 and J is TRBJ1-4; no clear D gene. Germline CDR1 is MGHRA and CDR2 is YSYEKL. Trimming took 3 bases from V and 0 from J, leaving 14 bases between them. The CDR3 consists of 17 residues. As DNA, the CDR3 is TGCGCCAGCAGCCACGAGCCTTTAGCTGCAACTAATGAAAAACTGTTTTTT. It encodes CASSHEPLAATNEKLFF.

The chain combines TRBV7-9 with TRBJ1-2; 9 bases are a match to TRBD1. This CDR3 has 15 residues. From germline, CDR1 is SEHNR and CDR2 FQNEAQ (reference sequence). V trimming: 1 base; J trimming: 5 bases; junction bases outside the gene matches: 5. The CDR3, as DNA: TGTGCCAGCAGCTTAGGAGGGACAGGGCGTTATGGCTACACCTTC. Encoded protein: CASSLGGTGRYGYTF.

V is TRBV28 and J is TRBJ1-3, with D uncertain. Germline values: CDR1 MDHEN, CDR2 SYDVKM. V was shortened by 7 bases and J by 0 bases, with 10 bases between the two germline ends. The CDR3 extends over 14 amino acids. In nucleotides, the CDR3 is TGTGCCAGCAAAACCGGGAGCTCTGGAAACACCATATATTTT. Protein: CASKTGSSGNTIYF.

The chain couples TRBV11-2 to TRBJ2-7, with a tentative D call TRBD2 (6 bases). The V end lost 1 base, the J end lost 0 bases, and 13 bases lay between the germline ends. The CDR3 runs 16 residues. Germline CDR1 SGHAT, CDR2 FQNNGV. CDR3 loop: CASSLGAMGGSYEQYF. In nucleotides, the CDR3 is TGTGCCAGCAGCTTAGGGGCCATGGGAGGCTCCTACGAGCAGTACTTC.

This chain links TRBV19 with TRBJ1-1; 8 bases map to TRBD1. From germline, CDR1 is LNHDA and CDR2 SQIVND (reference sequence). Trimming took 4 bases from V and 8 from J; bases not matched to a gene: 0. The CDR3 contains 11 residues. This chain's CDR3 is CASSRDREAFF. The CDR3 bases are TGTGCCAGTAGTAGGGACAGGGAAGCTTTCTTT.

This clone was observed a single time. V and J are TRBV19 and TRBJ2-1; D is possibly TRBD2 (7 bases). The V end was cut by 4 bases, the J end by 0 bases, with 16 bases between. CDR1 is LNHDA and CDR2 is SQIVND in the germline V gene (reference sequence). This CDR3 is 17 amino acids long. CDR3 loop: CASSSPGGPVSYNEQFF. The DNA for the CDR3 is TGTGCCAGTAGTAGCCCCGGGGGGCCCGTCTCCTACAATGAGCAGTTCTTC.

This sequence joins TRBV15 and TRBJ2-7, with 13 bases identical to TRBD2. V lost 5 bases to trimming and J lost 5 bases; unmatched junction nucleotides: 3. The CDR3 sequence is 14 residues long. Germline CDR1 reads LNHNV; CDR2 reads YYDKDF (reference sequence). CDR3 sequence reads: CATSGTSGTHEQYF. CDR3 bases: TGTGCCACCAGCGGGACTAGCGGGACCCACGAGCAGTACTTC.

The rearrangement links TRBV6-5 to TRBJ2-7; the D gene is possibly TRBD2 (5 bases). CDR3 length: 14 residues. The V gene's germline CDR1 is MNHEY and CDR2 SVGAGI. V lost 8 bases and J lost 0, with 14 bases in between. The CDR3 loop reads CASRYGESSYEQYF. DNA of the CDR3: TGTGCCAGCCGGTACGGGGAGAGCTCCTACGAGCAGTACTTC.

This clone was detected only once. V usage is TRBV18 and J usage is TRBJ2-7; D perhaps matches TRBD1 (6 bases). CDR1 and CDR2 (germline): KGHSH, LQKENI. Trimming removed 2 bases at V and 4 bases at J, with 18 bases between. The CDR3 length is 16 residues. CDR3 loop: CASSPFRETGSYEQYF. DNA for the CDR3: TGTGCCAGCTCACCATTCCGTGAGACAGGAAGTTACGAGCAGTACTTC.

The chain has TRBV27 and TRBJ1-1, with TRBD1 as a possible D gene (5 bases). The CDR3 totals 13 residues. Germline values: CDR1 MNHEY, CDR2 SMNVEV (reference sequence). Between the trimmed V and J ends, which lost 3 bases and 6 bases, there was a span of 11 bases. This CDR3 reads CASSLSRAAEAFF. As DNA, the CDR3 is TGTGCCAGCAGTTTGTCCAGGGCGGCTGAAGCTTTCTTT.

The chain uses TRBV19 and TRBJ2-1; 9 positions agree with TRBD2. The germline V gene encodes CDR1 LNHDA and CDR2 SQIVND (reference sequence). V was pared by 1 base and J by 8 bases, with 6 bases of the junction left unmatched. The CDR3 has 15 residues. The CDR3 reads CASSIVSGGRDEQFF. The CDR3, as DNA: TGTGCCAGTAGTATAGTTAGCGGGGGACGCGATGAGCAGTTCTTC.